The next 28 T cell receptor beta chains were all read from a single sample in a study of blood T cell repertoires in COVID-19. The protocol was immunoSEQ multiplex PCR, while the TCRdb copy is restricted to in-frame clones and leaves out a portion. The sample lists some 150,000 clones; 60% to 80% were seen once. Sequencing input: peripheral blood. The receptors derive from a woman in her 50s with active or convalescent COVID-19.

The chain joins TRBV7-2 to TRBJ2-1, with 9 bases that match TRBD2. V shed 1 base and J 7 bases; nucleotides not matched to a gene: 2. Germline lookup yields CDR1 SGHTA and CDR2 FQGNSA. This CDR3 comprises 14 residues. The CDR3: CASSLGLAGNEQFF. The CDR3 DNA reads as TGTGCCAGCAGCTTAGGGCTAGCGGGAAATGAGCAGTTCTTC.

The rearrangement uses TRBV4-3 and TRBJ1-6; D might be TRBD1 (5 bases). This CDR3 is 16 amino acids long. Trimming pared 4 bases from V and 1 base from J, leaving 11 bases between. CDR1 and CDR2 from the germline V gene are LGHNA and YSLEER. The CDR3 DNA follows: TGCGCCAGCAGCCCCGGGGGGTGGTCCTATAATTCACCCCTCCACTTT. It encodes CASSPGGWSYNSPLHF.

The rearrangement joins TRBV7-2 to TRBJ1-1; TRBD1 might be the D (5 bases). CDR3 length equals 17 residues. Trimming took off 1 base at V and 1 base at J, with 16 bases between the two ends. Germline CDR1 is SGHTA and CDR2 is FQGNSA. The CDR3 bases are TGTGCCAGCAGCTTAGTTAGTGGAGACAGAACGAACACTGAAGCTTTCTTT. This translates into CASSLVSGDRTNTEAFF.

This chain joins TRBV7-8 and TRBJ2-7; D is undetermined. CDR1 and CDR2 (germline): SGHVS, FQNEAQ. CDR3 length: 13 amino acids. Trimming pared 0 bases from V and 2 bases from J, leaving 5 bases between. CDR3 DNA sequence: TGTGCCAGCAGCTTAGCAGGAGCCTACGAGCAGTACTTC. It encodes CASSLAGAYEQYF.

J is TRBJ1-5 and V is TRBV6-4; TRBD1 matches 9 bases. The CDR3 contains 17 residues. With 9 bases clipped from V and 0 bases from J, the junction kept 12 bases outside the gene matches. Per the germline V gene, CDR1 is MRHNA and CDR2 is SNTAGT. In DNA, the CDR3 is TGTGCCAGACCCCCGGGACAGGGACTCTATAGCAATCAGCCCCAGCATTTT. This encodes CARPPGQGLYSNQPQHF.

CDR3 sequence reads: CASSQDETSGYEQYF. For the CDR3, the DNA is TGTGCCAGCAGCCAGGATGAGACTAGCGGCTACGAGCAGTACTTC. The gene calls are TRBV4-2 and TRBJ2-7; 9 bases align to TRBD2. Per germline, CDR1 LGHNA and CDR2 YNFKEQ. The CDR3 loop spans 15 amino acids. J was trimmed by 3 bases and V by 3 bases; bases with no gene match: 6.

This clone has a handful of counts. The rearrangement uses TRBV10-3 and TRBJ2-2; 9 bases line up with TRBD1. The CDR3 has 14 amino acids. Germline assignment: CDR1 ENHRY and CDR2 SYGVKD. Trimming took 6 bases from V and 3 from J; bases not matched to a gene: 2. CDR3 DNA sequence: TGTGCCATCAGGGGACAGGGTCACACCGGGGAGCTGTTTTTT. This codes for CAIRGQGHTGELFF.

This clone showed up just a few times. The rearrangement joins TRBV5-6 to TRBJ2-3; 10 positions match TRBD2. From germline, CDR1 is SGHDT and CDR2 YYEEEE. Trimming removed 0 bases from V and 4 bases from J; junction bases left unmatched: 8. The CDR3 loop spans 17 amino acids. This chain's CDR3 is CASSLVGSGGQADTQYF. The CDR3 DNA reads TGTGCCAGCAGCTTGGTAGGTAGCGGGGGGCAGGCAGATACGCAGTATTTT.

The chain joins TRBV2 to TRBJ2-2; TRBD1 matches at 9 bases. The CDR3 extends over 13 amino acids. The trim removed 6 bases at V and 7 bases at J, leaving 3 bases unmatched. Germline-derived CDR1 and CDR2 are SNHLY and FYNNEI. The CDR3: CASRDRGRGELFF. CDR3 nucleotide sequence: TGTGCCAGCAGGGACAGGGGACGCGGGGAGCTGTTTTTT. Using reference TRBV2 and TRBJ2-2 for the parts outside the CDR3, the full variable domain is EPEVTQTPSHQVTQMGQEVILRCVPISNHLYFYWYRQILGQKVEFLVSFYNNEISEKSEIFDDQFSVERPDGSNFTLKIRSTKLEDSAMYFCASRDRGRGELFFGEGSRLTVL.

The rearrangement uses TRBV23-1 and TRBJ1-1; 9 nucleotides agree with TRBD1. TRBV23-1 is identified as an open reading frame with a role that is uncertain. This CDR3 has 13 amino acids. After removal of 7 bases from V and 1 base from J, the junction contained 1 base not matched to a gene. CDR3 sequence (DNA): TGCGCCAGCAAGGGACAGGGGAACACTGAAGCTTTCTTT. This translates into CASKGQGNTEAFF.

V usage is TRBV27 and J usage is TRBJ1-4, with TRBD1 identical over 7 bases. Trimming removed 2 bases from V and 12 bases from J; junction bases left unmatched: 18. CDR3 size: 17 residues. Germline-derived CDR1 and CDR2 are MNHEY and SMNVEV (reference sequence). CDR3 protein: CASSLRDSSMKDGELFF. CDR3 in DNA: TGTGCCAGCAGTTTAAGGGACAGTAGCATGAAGGATGGTGAACTGTTTTTT.

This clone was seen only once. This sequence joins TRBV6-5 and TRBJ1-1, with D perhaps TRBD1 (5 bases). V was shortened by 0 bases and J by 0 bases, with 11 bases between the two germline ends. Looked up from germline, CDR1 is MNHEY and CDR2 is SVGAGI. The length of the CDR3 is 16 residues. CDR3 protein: CASSYSIQGLNTEAFF. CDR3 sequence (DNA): TGTGCCAGCAGTTACTCGATCCAGGGTTTGAACACTGAAGCTTTCTTT.

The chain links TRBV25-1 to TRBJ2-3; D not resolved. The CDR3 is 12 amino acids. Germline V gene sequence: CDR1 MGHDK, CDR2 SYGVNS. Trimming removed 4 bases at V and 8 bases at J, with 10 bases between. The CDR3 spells CASSAARCTQYF. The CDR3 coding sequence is TGTGCCAGCAGTGCTGCCAGGTGTACGCAGTATTTT.

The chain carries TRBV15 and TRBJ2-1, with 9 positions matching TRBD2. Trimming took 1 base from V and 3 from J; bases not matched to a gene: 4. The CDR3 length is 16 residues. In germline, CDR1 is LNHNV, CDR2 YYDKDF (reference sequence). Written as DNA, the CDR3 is TGTGCCACCAGCAGAGCACCAGCGGGAGGCTACAATGAGCAGTTCTTC. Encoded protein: CATSRAPAGGYNEQFF. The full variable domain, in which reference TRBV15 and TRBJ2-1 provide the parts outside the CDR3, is DAMVIQNPRYQVTQFGKPVTLSCSQTLNHNVMYWYQQKSSQAPKLLFHYYDKDFNNEADTPDNFQSRRPNTSFCFLDIRSPGLGDTAMYLCATSRAPAGGYNEQFFGPGTRLTVL.

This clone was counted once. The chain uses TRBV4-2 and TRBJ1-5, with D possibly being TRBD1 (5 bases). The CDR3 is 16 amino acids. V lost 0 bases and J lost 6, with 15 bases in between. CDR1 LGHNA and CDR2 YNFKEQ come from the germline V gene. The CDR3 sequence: CASSQEPQGGSQPQHF. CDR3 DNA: TGTGCCAGCAGCCAAGAGCCTCAGGGAGGATCTCAGCCCCAGCATTTT.

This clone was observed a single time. Here the CDR3 DNA reads TGTGCCAGCAGACCGACAGGGGTCAACTATGGCTACACCTTC. Its protein product is CASRPTGVNYGYTF. The chain couples TRBV27 to TRBJ1-2; 8 bases agree with TRBD1. CDR1 is MNHEY and CDR2 is SMNVEV in the germline V gene (reference sequence). The CDR3 is 14 residues long. Trimming removed 6 bases from V and 2 bases from J; junction bases left unmatched: 5.

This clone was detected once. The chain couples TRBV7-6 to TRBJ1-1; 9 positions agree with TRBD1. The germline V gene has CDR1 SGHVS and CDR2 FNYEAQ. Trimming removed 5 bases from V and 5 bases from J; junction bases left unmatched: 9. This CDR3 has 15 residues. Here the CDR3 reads CASSPDRTGATEAFF. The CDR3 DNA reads TGTGCCAGCAGCCCAGACAGGACAGGGGCAACTGAAGCTTTCTTT.

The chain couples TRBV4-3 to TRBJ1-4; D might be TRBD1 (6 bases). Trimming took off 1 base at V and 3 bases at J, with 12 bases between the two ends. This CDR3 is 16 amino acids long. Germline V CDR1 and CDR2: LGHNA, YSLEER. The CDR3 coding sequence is TGCGCCAGCAGCCAAGCTAGAGGGACACCTAATGAAAAACTGTTTTTT. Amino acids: CASSQARGTPNEKLFF.

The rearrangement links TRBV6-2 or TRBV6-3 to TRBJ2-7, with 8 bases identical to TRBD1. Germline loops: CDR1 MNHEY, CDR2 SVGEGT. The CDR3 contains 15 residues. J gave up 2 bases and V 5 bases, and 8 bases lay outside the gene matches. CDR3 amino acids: CASSHHRDRPYEQYF. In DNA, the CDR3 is TGTGCCAGCAGTCATCACCGGGACAGGCCCTACGAGCAGTACTTC.

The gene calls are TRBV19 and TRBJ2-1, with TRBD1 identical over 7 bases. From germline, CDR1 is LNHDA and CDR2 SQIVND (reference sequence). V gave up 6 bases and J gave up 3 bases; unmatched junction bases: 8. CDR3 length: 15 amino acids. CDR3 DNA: TGTGCCAGTAGGCTCACGGGACAGAACTACAATGAGCAGTTCTTC. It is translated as CASRLTGQNYNEQFF.

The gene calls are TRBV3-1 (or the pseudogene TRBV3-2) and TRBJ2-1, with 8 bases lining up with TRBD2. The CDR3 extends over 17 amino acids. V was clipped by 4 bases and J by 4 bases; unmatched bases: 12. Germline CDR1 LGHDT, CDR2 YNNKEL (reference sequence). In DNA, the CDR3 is TGTGCCAGCAGCCCCTCAAGGGAGCGGGGGCCATACAATGAGCAGTTCTTC. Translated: CASSPSRERGPYNEQFF.

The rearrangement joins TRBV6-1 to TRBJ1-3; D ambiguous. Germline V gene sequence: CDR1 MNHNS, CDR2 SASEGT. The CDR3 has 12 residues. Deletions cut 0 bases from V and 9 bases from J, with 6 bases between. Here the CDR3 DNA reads TGTGCCAGCAGTGAAGCGATCGGCACCATATATTTT. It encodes CASSEAIGTIYF.

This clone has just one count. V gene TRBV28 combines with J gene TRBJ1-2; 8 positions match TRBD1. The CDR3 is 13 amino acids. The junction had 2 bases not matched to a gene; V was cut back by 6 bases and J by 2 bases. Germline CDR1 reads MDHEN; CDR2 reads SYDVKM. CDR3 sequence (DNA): TGTGCCAGCAGCCGGACAGGGAACTATGGCTACACCTTC. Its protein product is CASSRTGNYGYTF.

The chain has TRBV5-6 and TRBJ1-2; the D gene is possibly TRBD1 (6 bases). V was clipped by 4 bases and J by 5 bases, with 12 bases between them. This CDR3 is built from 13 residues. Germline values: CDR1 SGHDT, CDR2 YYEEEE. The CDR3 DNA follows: TGTGCCAGCAGCCTGGGCAGGGGATATGGCTACACCTTC. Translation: CASSLGRGYGYTF.

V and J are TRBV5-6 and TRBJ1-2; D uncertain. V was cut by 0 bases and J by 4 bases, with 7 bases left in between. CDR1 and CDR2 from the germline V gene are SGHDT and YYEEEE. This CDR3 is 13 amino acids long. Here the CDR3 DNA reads TGTGCCAGCAGCTTGGGAAGCGCCTATGGCTACACCTTC. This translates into CASSLGSAYGYTF.

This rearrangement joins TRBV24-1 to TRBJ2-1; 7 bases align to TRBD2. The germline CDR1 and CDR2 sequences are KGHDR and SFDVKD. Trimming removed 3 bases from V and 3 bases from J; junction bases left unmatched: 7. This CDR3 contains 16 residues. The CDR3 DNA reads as TGTGCCACCAGTGATACCGGGACGGGGGGCTACAATGAGCAGTTCTTC. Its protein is CATSDTGTGGYNEQFF.

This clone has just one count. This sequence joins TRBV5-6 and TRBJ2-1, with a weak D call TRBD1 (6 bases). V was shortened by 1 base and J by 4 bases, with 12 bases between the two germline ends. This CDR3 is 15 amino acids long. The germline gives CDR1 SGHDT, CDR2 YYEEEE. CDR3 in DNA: TGTGCCAGCAGCTTGTTCCAGGGGTCGTACAATGAGCAGTTCTTC. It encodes CASSLFQGSYNEQFF.

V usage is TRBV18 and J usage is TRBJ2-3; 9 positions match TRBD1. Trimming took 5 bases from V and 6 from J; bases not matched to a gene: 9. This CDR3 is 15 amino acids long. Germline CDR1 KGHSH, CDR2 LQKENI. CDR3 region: CASSEPGQGTDTQYF. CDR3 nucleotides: TGTGCCAGCTCAGAGCCAGGACAGGGGACCGATACGCAGTATTTT.